This T cell receptor beta chain came from a study of blood T cell repertoires in COVID-19. Overall study: The United States, Italy and Spain were the sources of the acute and convalescent COVID-19 samples.

Clinical histories supplied by participants themselves formed the basis of cohort assignment. Original analysis: Reference gene primer amplification in the assay estimated nucleated cell counts. Here immunoSEQ multiplex PCR was the method, and the copy in TCRdb shows in-frame clones only, minus some. V and J calls and clone size follow that table, whereas D and trimming were derived from the DNA. Here the sample spans about 160,000 clones, roughly 80% being singletons. CDR3 length: 13 amino acids. The germline CDR1 and CDR2 sequences are LGHDT and YNNKEL (reference sequence). Trimming removed 2 bases at V and 5 bases at J, with 10 bases between. This clone was found once.

V and J are TRBV3-1 (or the pseudogene TRBV3-2) and TRBJ2-7; D is ambiguous. Sequencing was performed on PBMCs or T cells enriched from blood (not recorded which). This receptor was identified in a woman between 35 and 50 years old with acute COVID-19. In DNA, the CDR3 is TGTGCCAGCAGCCAATATCTAGGCAACGAGCAGTACTTC. Its translation is CASSQYLGNEQYF.